This T cell receptor beta chain was retrieved from a study of shared clonotypes between healthy human individuals. On the study more broadly: Donor ages ranged 18 to 49 years: two women, three men.

Comment on this clone: Its antigen remains unidentified.

Germline V lookup: CDR1 MNHEY, CDR2 SVGAGI. Trimming took 0 bases from V and 4 from J, leaving 12 bases between them. This CDR3 is 16 amino acids long. Here immunoSEQ multiplex PCR was the method, and the copy in TCRdb shows in-frame clones only, minus some. Seen here are more than 2,000,000 clones, over 85% observed once, and the top ten hold about 0.39%. General study results and limits: Compared with memory subsets, naive subsets generally had larger estimated richness. How much donors shared clonotypes was expected to be affected by sequencing depth.

The material sequenced was naive CD4+ T cells from PBMCs. The subset denotes: CD45RA+ positively selected. The chain employs TRBV6-5 and TRBJ2-2; tentative D call: TRBD2 (5 bases). The source is a man in his late teens or twenties in good health. Some clones in this sample may be carry-over from other donors' samples. CDR3 amino acids: CASSYSATSVTGELFF. CDR3 DNA sequence: TGTGCCAGCAGTTACTCTGCCACTAGTGTCACCGGGGAGCTGTTTTTT.